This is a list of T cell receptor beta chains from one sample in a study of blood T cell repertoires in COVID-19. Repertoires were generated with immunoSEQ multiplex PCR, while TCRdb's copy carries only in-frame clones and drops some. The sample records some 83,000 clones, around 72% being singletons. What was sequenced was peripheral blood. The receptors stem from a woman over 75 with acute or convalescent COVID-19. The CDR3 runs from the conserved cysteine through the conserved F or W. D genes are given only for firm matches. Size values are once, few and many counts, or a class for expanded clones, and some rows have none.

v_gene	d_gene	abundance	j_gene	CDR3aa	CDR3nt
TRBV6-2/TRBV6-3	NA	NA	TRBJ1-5	CASSYSSGGGQPQHF	TGTGCCAGCAGTTACTCGAGCGGGGGCGGTCAGCCCCAGCATTTT
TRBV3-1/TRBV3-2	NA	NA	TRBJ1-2	CASSPGSNYGYTF	TGTGCCAGCAGCCCAGGTTCAAACTATGGCTACACCTTC
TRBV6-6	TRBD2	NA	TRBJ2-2	CASSRLSGGDNTGELFF	TGTGCCAGCAGTCGTTTAAGCGGGGGGGACAACACCGGGGAGCTGTTTTTT
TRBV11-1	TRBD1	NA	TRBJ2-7	CASSPGTGYYEQYF	TGTGCCAGCAGCCCCGGGACAGGGTATTACGAGCAGTACTTC
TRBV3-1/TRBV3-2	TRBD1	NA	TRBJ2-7	CASSPPGQAEQYF	TGTGCCAGCAGCCCCCCGGGACAGGCGGAGCAGTACTTC
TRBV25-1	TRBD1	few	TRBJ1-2	CASSEPAIGTGGVYGYTF	TGTGCCAGCAGTGAACCGGCGATCGGGACAGGGGGCGTTTATGGCTACACCTTC
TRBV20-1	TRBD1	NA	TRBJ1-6	CSASLLRDSYNSPLHF	TGCAGTGCTAGTCTCCTCCGGGACAGCTATAATTCACCCCTCCACTTT
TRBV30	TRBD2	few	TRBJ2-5	CAWSLKKNGGAETQYF	TGTGCCTGGAGTTTAAAAAAAAACGGGGGGGCTGAGACCCAGTACTTC
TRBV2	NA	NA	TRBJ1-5	CASSPAGQGYQPQHF	TGTGCCAGCAGTCCCGCAGGGCAGGGGTATCAGCCCCAGCATTTT
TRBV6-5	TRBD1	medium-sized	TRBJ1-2	CASSMGQGVLGGYTF	TGTGCCAGCAGTATGGGACAGGGTGTTCTGGGTGGCTACACCTTC
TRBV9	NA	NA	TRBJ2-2	CASSAGPTNTGELFF	TGTGCCAGCAGTGCGGGCCCGACGAACACCGGGGAGCTGTTTTTT
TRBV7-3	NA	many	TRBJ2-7	CASSLEGVSSYEQYF	TGTGCCAGCAGCTTAGAAGGGGTTAGCTCCTACGAGCAGTACTTC
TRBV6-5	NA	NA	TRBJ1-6	CASRNSNSPLHF	TGTGCCAGCAGGAACAGCAATTCACCCCTCCACTTT
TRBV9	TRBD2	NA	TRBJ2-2	CASSVTHGEGGTGELFF	TGTGCCAGCAGCGTCACCCACGGGGAGGGCGGCACCGGGGAGCTGTTTTTT
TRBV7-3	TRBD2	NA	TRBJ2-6	CASSRGGSTPLAGSGANVLTF	TGTGCCAGCAGCCGCGGGGGGTCAACCCCACTAGCGGGCTCTGGGGCCAACGTCCTGACTTTC
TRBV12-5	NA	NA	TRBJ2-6	CASGSSGLRSSGANVLTF	TGTGCTAGTGGTTCCTCGGGACTTAGAAGCTCTGGGGCCAACGTCCTGACTTTC
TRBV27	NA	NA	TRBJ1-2	CASIHPQYGYTF	TGTGCCAGCATCCACCCCCAGTATGGCTACACCTTC
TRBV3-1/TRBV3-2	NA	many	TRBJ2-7	CASSRGWAGSLYEQYF	TGTGCCAGCAGCCGAGGTTGGGCGGGGAGCCTTTACGAGCAGTACTTC
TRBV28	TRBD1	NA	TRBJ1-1	CASSSVYPADRAGEAFF	TGTGCCAGCAGTTCAGTTTACCCTGCGGACAGGGCGGGTGAAGCTTTCTTT
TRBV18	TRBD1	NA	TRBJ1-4	CASSPLLQGTTNEKLFF	TGTGCCAGCTCACCATTACTACAGGGGACAACTAATGAAAAACTGTTTTTT
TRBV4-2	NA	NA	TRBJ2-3	CASSPKEVETDTQYF	TGTGCCAGCAGCCCAAAGGAGGTGGAGACAGATACGCAGTATTTT
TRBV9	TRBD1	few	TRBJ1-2	CASSADRVLGGYTF	TGTGCCAGCAGCGCTGACAGGGTGTTGGGTGGCTACACCTTC
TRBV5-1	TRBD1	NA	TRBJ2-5	CASSFPGQGAHVTQYF	TGCGCCAGCAGCTTTCCCGGACAGGGGGCGCATGTGACCCAGTACTTC
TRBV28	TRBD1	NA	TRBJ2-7	CASTLDRGLYEQYF	TGTGCCAGCACCCTAGACAGGGGGCTATACGAGCAGTACTTC
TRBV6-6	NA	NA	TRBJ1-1	CASSYPSGGPTEAFF	TGTGCCAGCAGTTACCCGTCCGGAGGACCCACTGAAGCTTTCTTT
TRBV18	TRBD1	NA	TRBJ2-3	CASSPRDRSTDTQYF	TGTGCCAGCTCACCCCGGGACAGAAGCACAGATACGCAGTATTTT
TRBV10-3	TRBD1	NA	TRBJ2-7	CAISGDRGRGQQYF	TGTGCCATCAGTGGTGACAGGGGGCGGGGGCAGCAGTACTTC
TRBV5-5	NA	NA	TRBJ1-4	CASSAGGEKLFF	TGTGCCAGCAGCGCGGGAGGGGAAAAACTGTTTTTT
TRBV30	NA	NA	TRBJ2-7	CARSEGTYEQYF	TGTGCCCGTTCAGAGGGCACCTACGAGCAGTACTTC
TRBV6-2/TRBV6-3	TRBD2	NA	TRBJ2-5	CASSRGLAGVMSTQYF	TGTGCCAGCAGTAGAGGACTAGCGGGGGTAATGTCGACCCAGTACTTC
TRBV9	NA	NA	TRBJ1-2	CASSPGGILYGYTF	TGTGCCAGCAGCCCCGGCGGGATCCTCTATGGCTACACCTTC
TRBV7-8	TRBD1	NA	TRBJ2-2	CASSLDRGTGELFF	TGTGCCAGCAGCTTGGACAGGGGCACCGGGGAGCTGTTTTTT
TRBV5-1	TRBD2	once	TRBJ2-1	CASTRTSRTYNEQFF	TGCGCCAGCACTCGGACTAGCCGTACCTACAATGAGCAGTTCTTC
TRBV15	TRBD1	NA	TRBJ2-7	CATSRDLSGTGGRQYF	TGTGCCACCAGCAGAGATCTCTCCGGGACAGGGGGTCGGCAGTACTTC
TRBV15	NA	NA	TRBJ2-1	CATAPSSPYNEQFF	TGTGCCACCGCCCCTAGCTCCCCCTACAATGAGCAGTTCTTC
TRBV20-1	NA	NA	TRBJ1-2	CSAYREYGYTF	TGCAGTGCCTACAGGGAGTATGGCTACACCTTC
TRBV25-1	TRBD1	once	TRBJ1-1	CASSPTGVTEAFF	TGTGCCAGCAGCCCGACAGGGGTCACTGAAGCTTTCTTT
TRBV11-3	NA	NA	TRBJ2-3	CASSLVQGNTQYF	TGTGCCAGCAGCTTAGTACAGGGAAATACGCAGTATTTT
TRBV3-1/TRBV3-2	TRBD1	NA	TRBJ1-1	CASSQDLKGAAFF	TGTGCCAGCAGCCAAGATTTAAAGGGGGCTGCTTTCTTT
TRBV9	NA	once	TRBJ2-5	CASSLWDNQETQYF	TGTGCCAGCAGCCTTTGGGACAACCAAGAGACCCAGTACTTC
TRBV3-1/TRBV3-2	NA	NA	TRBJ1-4	CASSQMAATNEKLFF	TGTGCCAGCAGCCAAATGGCAGCAACTAATGAAAAACTGTTTTTT